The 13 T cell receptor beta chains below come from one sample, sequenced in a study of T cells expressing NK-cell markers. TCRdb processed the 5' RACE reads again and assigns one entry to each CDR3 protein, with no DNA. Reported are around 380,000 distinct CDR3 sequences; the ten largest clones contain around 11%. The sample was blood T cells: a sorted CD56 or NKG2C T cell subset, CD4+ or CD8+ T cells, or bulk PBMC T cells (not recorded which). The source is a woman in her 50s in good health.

CDR3 sequence: CASSSAGTGWMSPLHF. The J gene is TRBJ1-6, the V gene TRBV11-2; lacking DNA, the TRBD1 call made by TCRdb goes unchecked. The germline CDR1 and CDR2 sequences are SGHAT and FQNNGV. The CDR3 covers 16 residues.

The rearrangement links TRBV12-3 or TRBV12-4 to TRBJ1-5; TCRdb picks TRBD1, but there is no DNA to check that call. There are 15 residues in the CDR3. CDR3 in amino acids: CASSPPGYPNQPQHF.

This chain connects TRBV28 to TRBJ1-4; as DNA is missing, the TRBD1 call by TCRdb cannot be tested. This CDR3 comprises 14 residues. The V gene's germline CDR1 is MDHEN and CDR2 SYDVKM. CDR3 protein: CASSSTGTDEKLFF.

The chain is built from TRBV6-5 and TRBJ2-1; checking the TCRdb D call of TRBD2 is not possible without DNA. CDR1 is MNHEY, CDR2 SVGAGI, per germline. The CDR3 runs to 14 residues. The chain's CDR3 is CASRTSGHYNEQFF.

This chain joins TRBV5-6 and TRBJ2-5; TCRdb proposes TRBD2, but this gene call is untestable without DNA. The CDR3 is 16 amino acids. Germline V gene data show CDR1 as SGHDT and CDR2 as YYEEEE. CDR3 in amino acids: CASSSRALRRQETQYF.

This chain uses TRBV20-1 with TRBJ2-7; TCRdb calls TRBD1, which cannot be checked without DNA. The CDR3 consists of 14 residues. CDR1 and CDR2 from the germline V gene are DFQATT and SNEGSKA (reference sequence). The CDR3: CSARATGTNYEQYF.

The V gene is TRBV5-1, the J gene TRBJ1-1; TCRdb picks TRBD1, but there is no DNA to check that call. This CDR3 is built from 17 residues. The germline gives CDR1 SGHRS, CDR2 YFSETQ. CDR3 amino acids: CASSPGGLTSRNTEAFF.

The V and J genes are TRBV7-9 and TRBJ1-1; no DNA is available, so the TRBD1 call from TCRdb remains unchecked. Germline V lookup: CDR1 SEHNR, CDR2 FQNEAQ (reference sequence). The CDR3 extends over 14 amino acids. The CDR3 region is CASSSTGDHTEAFF.

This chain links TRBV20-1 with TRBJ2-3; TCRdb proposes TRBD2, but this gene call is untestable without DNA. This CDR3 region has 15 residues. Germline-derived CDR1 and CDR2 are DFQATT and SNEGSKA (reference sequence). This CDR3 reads CSARKGLANPDTQYF.

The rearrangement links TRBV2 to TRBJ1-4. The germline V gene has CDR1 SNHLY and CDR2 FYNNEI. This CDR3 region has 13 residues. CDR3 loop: CASKPSINEKLFF.

The CDR3: CASSLATRGDYGYTF. The chain uses TRBV5-1 and TRBJ1-2. The V gene's germline CDR1 is SGHRS and CDR2 YFSETQ. The CDR3 runs 15 residues.

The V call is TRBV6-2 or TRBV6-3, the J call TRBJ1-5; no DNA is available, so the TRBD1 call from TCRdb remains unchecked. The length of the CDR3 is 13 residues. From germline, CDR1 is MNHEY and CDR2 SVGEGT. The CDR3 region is CASTLPGGRTQHF.

CDR3: CASSLDGNPSRAGTQYF. This chain joins TRBV5-1 and TRBJ2-3; TCRdb gives TRBD1 as the D gene, but with no DNA this cannot be confirmed. CDR3 length: 17 residues. Germline lookup yields CDR1 SGHRS and CDR2 YFSETQ.